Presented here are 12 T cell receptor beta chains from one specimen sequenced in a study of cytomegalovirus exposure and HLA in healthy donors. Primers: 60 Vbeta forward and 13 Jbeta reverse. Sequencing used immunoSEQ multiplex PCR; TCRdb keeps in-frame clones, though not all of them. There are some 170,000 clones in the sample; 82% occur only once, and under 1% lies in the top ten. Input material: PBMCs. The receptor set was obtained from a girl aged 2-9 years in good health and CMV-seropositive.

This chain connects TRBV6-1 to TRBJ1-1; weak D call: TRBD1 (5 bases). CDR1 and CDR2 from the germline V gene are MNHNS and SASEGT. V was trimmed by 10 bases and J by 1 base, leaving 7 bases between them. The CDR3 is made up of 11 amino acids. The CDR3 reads CATGGNTEAFF. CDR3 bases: TGTGCCACCGGGGGGAACACTGAAGCTTTCTTT.

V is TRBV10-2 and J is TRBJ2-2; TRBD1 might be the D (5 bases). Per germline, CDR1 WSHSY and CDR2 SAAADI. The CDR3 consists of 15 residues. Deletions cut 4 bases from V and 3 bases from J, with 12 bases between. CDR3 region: CASSARVPDTGELFF. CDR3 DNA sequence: TGCGCCAGCAGTGCCAGGGTCCCCGACACCGGGGAGCTGTTTTTT.

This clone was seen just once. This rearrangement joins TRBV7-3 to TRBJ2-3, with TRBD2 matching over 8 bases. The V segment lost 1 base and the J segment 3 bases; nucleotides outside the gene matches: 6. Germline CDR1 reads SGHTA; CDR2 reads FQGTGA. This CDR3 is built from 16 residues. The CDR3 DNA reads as TGTGCCAGCAGCTTAATCCCAGCGGGAGAAACAGATACGCAGTATTTT. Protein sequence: CASSLIPAGETDTQYF.

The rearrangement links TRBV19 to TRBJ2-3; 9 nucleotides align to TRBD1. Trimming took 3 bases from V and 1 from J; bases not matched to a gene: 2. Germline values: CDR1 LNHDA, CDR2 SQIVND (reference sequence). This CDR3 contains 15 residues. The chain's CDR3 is CASSMRTGGTDTQYF. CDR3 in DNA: TGTGCCAGTAGTATGCGGACAGGGGGCACAGATACGCAGTATTTT. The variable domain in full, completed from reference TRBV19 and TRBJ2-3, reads DGGITQSPKYLFRKEGQNVTLSCEQNLNHDAMYWYRQDPGQGLRLIYYSQIVNDFQKGDIAEGYSVSREKKESFPLTVTSAQKNPTAFYLCASSMRTGGTDTQYFGPGTRLTVL.

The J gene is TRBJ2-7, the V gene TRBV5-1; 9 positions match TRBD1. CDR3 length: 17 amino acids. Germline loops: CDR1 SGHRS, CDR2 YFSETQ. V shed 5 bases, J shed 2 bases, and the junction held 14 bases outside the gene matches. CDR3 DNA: TGCGCCAGCAGAATGGGGGTTACAGGGGGCAATACCTACGAGCAGTACTTC. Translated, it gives CASRMGVTGGNTYEQYF.

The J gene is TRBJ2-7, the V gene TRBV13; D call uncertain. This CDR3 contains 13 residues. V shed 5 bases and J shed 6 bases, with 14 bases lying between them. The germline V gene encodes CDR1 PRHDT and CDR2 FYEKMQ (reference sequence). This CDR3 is CASSPRRGSEQYF. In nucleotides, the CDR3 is TGTGCCAGCAGCCCAAGGAGAGGTAGCGAGCAGTACTTC.

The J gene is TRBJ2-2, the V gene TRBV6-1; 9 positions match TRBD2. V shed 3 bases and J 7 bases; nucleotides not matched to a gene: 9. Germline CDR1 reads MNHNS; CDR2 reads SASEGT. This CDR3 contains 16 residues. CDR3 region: CASSDGLAGFGGELFF. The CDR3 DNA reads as TGTGCCAGCAGTGATGGGCTAGCGGGATTCGGCGGGGAGCTGTTTTTT.

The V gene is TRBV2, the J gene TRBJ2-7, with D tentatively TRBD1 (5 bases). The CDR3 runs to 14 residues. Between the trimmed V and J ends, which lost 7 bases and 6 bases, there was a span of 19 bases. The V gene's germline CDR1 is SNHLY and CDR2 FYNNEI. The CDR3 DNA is TGTGCCAGCAAAGGGTCGAAGGGGTCGGCCGAGCAGTACTTC. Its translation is CASKGSKGSAEQYF.

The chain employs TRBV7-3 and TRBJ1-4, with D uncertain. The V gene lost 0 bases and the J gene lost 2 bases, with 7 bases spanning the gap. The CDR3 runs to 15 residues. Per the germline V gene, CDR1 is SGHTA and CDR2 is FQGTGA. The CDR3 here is CASSLTGSTNEKLFF. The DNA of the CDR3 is TGTGCCAGCAGCTTAACCGGGAGCACTAATGAAAAACTGTTTTTT.

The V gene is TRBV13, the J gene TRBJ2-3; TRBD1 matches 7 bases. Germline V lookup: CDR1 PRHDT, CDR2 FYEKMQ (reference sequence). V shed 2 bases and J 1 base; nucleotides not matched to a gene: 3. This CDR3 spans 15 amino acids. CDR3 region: CASSLYRGGTDTQYF. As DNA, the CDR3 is TGTGCCAGCAGCTTATACAGGGGCGGCACAGATACGCAGTATTTT.

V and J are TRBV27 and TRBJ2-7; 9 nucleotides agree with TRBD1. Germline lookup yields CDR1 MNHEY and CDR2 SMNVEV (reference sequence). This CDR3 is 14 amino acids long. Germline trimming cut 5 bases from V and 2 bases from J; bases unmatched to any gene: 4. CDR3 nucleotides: TGTGCCAGCAGTACATACAGGGGGCCCTACGAGCAGTACTTC. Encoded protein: CASSTYRGPYEQYF.

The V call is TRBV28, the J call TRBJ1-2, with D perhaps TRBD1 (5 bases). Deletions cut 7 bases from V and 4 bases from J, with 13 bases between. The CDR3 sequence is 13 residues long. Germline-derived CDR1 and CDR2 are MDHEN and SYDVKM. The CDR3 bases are TGTGCCAGCACTGTGGGGCTGAGCTATGGCTACACCTTC. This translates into CASTVGLSYGYTF.